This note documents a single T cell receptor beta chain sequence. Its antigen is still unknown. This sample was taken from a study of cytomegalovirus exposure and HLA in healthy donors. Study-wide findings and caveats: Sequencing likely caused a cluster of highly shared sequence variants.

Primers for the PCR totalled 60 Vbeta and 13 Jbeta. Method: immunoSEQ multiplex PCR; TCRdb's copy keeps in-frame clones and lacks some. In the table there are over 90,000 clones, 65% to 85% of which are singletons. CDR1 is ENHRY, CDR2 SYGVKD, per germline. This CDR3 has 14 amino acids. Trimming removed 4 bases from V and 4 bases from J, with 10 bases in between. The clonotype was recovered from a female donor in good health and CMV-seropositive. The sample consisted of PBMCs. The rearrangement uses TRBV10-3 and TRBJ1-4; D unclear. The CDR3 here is CAISGGGLNEKLFF. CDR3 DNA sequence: TGTGCCATCAGTGGTGGTGGCCTTAATGAAAAACTGTTTTTT.